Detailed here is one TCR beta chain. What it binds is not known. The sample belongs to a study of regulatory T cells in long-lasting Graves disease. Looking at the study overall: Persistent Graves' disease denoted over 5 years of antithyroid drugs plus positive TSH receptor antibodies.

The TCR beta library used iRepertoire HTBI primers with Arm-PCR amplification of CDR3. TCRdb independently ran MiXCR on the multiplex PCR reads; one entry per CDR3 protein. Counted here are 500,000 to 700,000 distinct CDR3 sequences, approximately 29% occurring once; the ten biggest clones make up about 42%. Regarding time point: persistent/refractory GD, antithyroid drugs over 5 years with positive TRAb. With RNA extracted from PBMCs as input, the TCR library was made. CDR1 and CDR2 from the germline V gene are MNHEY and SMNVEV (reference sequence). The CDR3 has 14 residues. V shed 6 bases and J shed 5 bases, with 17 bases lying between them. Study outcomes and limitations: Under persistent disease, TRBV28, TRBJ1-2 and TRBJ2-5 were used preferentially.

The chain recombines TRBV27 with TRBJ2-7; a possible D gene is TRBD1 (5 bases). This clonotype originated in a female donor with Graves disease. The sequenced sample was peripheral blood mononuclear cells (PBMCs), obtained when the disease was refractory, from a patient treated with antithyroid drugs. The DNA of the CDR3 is TGTGCCAGCAGCCTGGGGCTGGGTCTCCACGAGCAGTACTTC. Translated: CASSLGLGLHEQYF.